These 14 T cell receptor beta chains originate from one sample sequenced in a study of cytomegalovirus exposure and HLA in healthy donors. Primers included in the PCR were 60 Vbeta and 13 Jbeta primers. Generated by immunoSEQ multiplex PCR, the TCRdb table keeps only in-frame clones and is missing some. The sample yields more than 95,000 clones, roughly 79% seen once. Sequencing input: PBMCs. The receptor source for this set is a woman between 18 and 30 years old in good health and CMV-seronegative.

This clone was counted between two and nine times. The rearrangement links TRBV6-5 to TRBJ1-3, with D perhaps TRBD1 (5 bases). CDR1 MNHEY and CDR2 SVGAGI come from the germline V gene. This CDR3 comprises 14 residues. V was pared by 4 bases and J by 2 bases, with 9 bases between. CDR3 amino acids: CASSFQGAGNTIYF. DNA of the CDR3: TGTGCCAGCAGTTTCCAGGGTGCTGGAAACACCATATATTTT.

A single count supports this clone. The chain carries TRBV30 and TRBJ1-5; no reliable D call. Germline values: CDR1 GTSNPN, CDR2 SVGIG (reference sequence). CDR3 size: 14 residues. V shed 1 base and J shed 0 bases, with 7 bases lying between them. CDR3 loop: CAWSGQDSNQPQHF. For the CDR3, the DNA is TGTGCCTGGAGTGGGCAGGATAGCAATCAGCCCCAGCATTTT.

This clone occurred once. V usage is TRBV10-3 and J usage is TRBJ2-5; TRBD1 aligns across 8 bases. This CDR3 is built from 16 residues. CDR1 is ENHRY and CDR2 is SYGVKD in the germline V gene. The V segment lost 6 bases and the J segment 5 bases; nucleotides outside the gene matches: 14. The DNA of the CDR3 is TGTGCCATCAGGTCCCCTGGACAGGGAGGAGGTGAGACCCAGTACTTC. Amino acids: CAIRSPGQGGGETQYF.

The genes are TRBV5-4 and TRBJ1-2; D gene ambiguous. The CDR3 totals 14 residues. The germline V and J ends were trimmed by 0 bases and 2 bases, with 8 bases remaining between them. Germline V gene lookup returns CDR1 SGHNT and CDR2 YYREEE (reference sequence). The CDR3 region is CASSLAGRNYGYTF. In nucleotides, the CDR3 is TGTGCCAGCAGCTTGGCTGGCAGGAACTATGGCTACACCTTC.

The chain carries TRBV2 and TRBJ1-3; D unclear. This CDR3 region has 16 residues. V was shortened by 2 bases and J by 0 bases, with 11 bases between the two germline ends. The germline gives CDR1 SNHLY, CDR2 FYNNEI. The CDR3 is CASSERRGSSGNTIYF. The CDR3 region has the DNA TGTGCCAGCAGTGAAAGACGCGGAAGCTCTGGAAACACCATATATTTT.

V usage is TRBV6-1 and J usage is TRBJ1-5; 8 bases map to TRBD1. The CDR3 contains 13 residues. The V gene end was trimmed by 7 bases and the J gene end by 6 bases; junction bases not matched to a gene: 5. Germline lookup yields CDR1 MNHNS and CDR2 SASEGT. CDR3 region: CASKGQGGQPQHF. As DNA, the CDR3 is TGTGCCAGCAAAGGACAGGGCGGTCAGCCCCAGCATTTT.

The chain has TRBV28 and TRBJ1-1; TRBD1 matches at 11 bases. The germline CDR1 and CDR2 sequences are MDHEN and SYDVKM. The ends lost 6 bases at V and 5 bases at J; junction bases unmatched: 5. The CDR3 has 14 amino acids. The CDR3 region has the DNA TGTGCCAGCAGCCGGACAGGGGGCTTTACTGAAGCTTTCTTT. It is translated as CASSRTGGFTEAFF. The full variable domain, its missing parts supplied by reference TRBV28 and TRBJ1-1, is DVKVTQSSRYLVKRTGEKVFLECVQDMDHENMFWYRQDPGLGLRLIYFSYDVKMKEKGDIPEGYSVSREKKERFSLILESASTNQTSMYLCASSRTGGFTEAFFGQGTRLTVV.

The chain links TRBV5-1 to TRBJ2-1, with a weak D call TRBD1 (6 bases). The CDR3 contains 12 residues. Trimming pared 4 bases from V and 7 bases from J, leaving 9 bases between. Germline values: CDR1 SGHRS, CDR2 YFSETQ. As DNA, the CDR3 is TGCGCCAGCAGCGCAGGGGTGAATGAGCAGTTCTTC. The encoded protein is CASSAGVNEQFF.

The chain combines TRBV11-2 with TRBJ1-1; D possibly corresponds to TRBD1 (5 bases). The V gene's germline CDR1 is SGHAT and CDR2 FQNNGV. The CDR3 contains 14 residues. V lost 6 bases to trimming and J lost 4 bases, with 15 bases between them. The CDR3 coding sequence is TGTGCCAGCAGTTGGGGGAGGGGAGGCACTGAAGCTTTCTTT. It encodes CASSWGRGGTEAFF.

The chain couples TRBV6-5 to TRBJ1-2, with D perhaps matching TRBD1 (6 bases). The CDR3 length is 12 residues. Looked up from germline, CDR1 is MNHEY and CDR2 is SVGAGI. Trimming shortened V by 5 bases and J by 5 bases, and 9 bases separated the two germline ends. The CDR3 region has the DNA TGTGCCAGCAGTCCCACAGGGTATGGCTACACCTTC. Translation gives CASSPTGYGYTF.

The J gene is TRBJ2-1, the V gene TRBV6-5; TRBD1 matches 9 bases. The CDR3 totals 15 residues. With V trimmed by 3 bases and J by 7 bases, 7 bases remained unmatched. CDR1 is MNHEY, CDR2 SVGAGI, per germline. CDR3 residues: CASSYLGTGSNEQFF. CDR3 DNA: TGTGCCAGCAGTTATTTGGGGACAGGGTCAAATGAGCAGTTCTTC.

The genes are TRBV7-9 and TRBJ1-5; 7 bases align to TRBD1. The ends lost 2 bases at V and 4 bases at J; junction bases unmatched: 14. In germline, CDR1 is SEHNR, CDR2 FQNEAQ (reference sequence). The CDR3 spans 18 residues. This chain's CDR3 is CASSLYGLGTAANQPQHF. Written as DNA, the CDR3 is TGTGCCAGCAGCTTATACGGCCTTGGGACAGCCGCAAATCAGCCCCAGCATTTT.

This clone was found a few times. The chain is built from TRBV2 and TRBJ1-1, with 12 bases lining up with TRBD1. The length of the CDR3 is 18 residues. Germline CDR1 and CDR2: SNHLY and FYNNEI. The ends lost 3 bases at V and 5 bases at J; junction bases unmatched: 13. CDR3 residues: CASSDPRDRGRIKTEAFF. The CDR3 DNA reads TGTGCCAGCAGTGACCCCCGGGACAGGGGGCGAATAAAAACTGAAGCTTTCTTT. The full variable domain, its missing parts supplied by reference TRBV2 and TRBJ1-1, is EPEVTQTPSHQVTQMGQEVILRCVPISNHLYFYWYRQILGQKVEFLVSFYNNEISEKSEIFDDQFSVERPDGSNFTLKIRSTKLEDSAMYFCASSDPRDRGRIKTEAFFGQGTRLTVV.

The V gene is TRBV6-5, the J gene TRBJ1-3; D is unclear. The CDR3 has 14 amino acids. Germline assignment: CDR1 MNHEY and CDR2 SVGAGI. V lost 2 bases to trimming and J lost 0 bases, with 5 bases between them. CDR3 DNA: TGTGCCAGCAGTTACACAATCTCTGGAAACACCATATATTTT. Translating gives CASSYTISGNTIYF.